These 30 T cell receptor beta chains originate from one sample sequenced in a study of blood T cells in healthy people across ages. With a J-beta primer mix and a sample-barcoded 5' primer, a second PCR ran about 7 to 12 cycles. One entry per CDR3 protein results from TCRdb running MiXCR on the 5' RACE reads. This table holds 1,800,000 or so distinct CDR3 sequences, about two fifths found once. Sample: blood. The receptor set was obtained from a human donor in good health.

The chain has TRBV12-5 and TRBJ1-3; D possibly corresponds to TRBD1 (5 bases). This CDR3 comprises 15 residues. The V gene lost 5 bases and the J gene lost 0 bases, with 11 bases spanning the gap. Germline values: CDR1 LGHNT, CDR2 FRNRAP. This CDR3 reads CASGPGGTSGNTIYF. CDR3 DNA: TGTGCTAGTGGTCCTGGCGGGACCTCTGGAAACACCATATATTTT.

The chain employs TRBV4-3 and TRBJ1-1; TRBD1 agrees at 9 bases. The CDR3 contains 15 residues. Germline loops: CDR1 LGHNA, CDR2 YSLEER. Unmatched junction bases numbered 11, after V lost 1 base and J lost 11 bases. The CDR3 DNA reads TGCGCCAGCAGCCAAGGGGGACAGGGTGATATATGGGCTTTCTTT. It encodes CASSQGGQGDIWAFF.

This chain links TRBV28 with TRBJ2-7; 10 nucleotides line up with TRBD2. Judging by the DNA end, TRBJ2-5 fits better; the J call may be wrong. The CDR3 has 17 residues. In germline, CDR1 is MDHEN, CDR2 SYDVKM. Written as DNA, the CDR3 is TGTGCCAGCAGTTTGCCCAGCGGGGGGGCATTGAAAGAGACCCAGTACTTC. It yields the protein CASSLPSGGALKETQYF.

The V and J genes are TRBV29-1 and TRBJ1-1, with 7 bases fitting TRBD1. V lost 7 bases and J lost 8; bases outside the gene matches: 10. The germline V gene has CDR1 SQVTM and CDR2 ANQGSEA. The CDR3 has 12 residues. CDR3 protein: CSAQGRDSEAFF. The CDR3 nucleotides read TGCAGCGCCCAGGGTAGGGACAGCGAAGCTTTCTTT.

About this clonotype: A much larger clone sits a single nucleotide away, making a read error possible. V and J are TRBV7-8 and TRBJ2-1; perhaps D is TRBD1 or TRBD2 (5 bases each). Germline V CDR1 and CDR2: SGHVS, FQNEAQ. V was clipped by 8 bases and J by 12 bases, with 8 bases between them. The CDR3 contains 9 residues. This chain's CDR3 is CASGGGQFF. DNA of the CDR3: TGTGCCAGCGGGGGTGGGCAGTTCTTC.

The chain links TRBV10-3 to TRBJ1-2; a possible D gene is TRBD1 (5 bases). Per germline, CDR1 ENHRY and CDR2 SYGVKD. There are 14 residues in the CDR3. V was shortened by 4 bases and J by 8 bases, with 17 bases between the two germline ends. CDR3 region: CAISVSIQDQGYTF. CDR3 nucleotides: TGTGCCATCAGTGTTTCTATACAGGATCAAGGCTACACCTTC.

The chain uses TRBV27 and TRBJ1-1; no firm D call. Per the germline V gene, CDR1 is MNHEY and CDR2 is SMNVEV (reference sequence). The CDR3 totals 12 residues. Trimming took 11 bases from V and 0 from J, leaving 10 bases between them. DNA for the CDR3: TGTGCCTCGAAGACGATGAACACTGAAGCTTTCTTT. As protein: CASKTMNTEAFF.

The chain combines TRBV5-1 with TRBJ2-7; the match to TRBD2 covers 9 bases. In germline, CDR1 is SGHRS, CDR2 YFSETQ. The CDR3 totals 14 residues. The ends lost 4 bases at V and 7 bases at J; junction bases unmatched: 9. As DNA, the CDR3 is TGCGCCAGCAGCCCGTCTCTCCTAGCGGGGGAGCAGTACTTC. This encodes CASSPSLLAGEQYF.

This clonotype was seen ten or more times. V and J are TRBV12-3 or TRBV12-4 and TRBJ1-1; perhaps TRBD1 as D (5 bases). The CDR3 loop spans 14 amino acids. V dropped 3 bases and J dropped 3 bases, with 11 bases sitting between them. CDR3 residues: CASSFGTLYTEAFF. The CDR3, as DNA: TGTGCCAGCAGTTTTGGGACCCTATACACTGAAGCTTTCTTT.

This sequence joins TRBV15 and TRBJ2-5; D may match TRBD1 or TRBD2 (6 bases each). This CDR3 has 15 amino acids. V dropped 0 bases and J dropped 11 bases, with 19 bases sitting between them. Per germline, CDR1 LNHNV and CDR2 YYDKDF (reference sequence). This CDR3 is CATSRDRRGAGEQYF. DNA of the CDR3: TGTGCCACCAGCAGAGATCGGAGGGGGGCCGGAGAGCAGTACTTC.

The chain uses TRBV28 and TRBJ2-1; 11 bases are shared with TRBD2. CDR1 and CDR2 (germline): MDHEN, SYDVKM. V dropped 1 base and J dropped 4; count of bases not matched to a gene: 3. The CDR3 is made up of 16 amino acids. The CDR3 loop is CASSLSPSGGYNEQFF. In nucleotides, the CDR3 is TGTGCCAGCAGTTTATCTCCTAGCGGGGGGTACAATGAGCAGTTCTTC.

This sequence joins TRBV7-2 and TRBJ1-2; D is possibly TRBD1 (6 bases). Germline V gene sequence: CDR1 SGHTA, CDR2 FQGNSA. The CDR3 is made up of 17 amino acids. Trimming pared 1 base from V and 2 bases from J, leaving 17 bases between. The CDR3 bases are TGTGCCAGCAGCTTAGGCCCCGGTGGAGGGGGGAACTATGGCTACACCTTC. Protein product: CASSLGPGGGGNYGYTF. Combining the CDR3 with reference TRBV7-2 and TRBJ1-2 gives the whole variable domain GAGVSQSPSNKVTEKGKDVELRCDPISGHTALYWYRQSLGQGLEFLIYFQGNSAPDKSGLPSDRFSAERTGGSVSTLTIQRTQQEDSAVYLCASSLGPGGGGNYGYTFGSGTRLTVV.

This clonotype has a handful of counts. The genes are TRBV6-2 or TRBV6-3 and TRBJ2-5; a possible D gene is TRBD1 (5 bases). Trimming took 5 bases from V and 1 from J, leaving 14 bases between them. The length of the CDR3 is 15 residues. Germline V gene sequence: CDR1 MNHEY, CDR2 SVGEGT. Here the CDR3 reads CASSLTFQGQETQYF. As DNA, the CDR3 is TGTGCCAGCAGTCTGACCTTTCAGGGCCAAGAGACCCAGTACTTC.

The CDR3 sequence is CSARVGTGPYEQYF. CDR3 DNA sequence: TGCAGTGCTAGAGTGGGGACAGGACCCTACGAGCAGTACTTC. The chain links TRBV20-1 to TRBJ2-7, with TRBD1 identical over 8 bases. This CDR3 is built from 14 residues. Germline V gives CDR1 DFQATT, CDR2 SNEGSKA (reference sequence). V lost 1 base and J lost 2; bases outside the gene matches: 4.

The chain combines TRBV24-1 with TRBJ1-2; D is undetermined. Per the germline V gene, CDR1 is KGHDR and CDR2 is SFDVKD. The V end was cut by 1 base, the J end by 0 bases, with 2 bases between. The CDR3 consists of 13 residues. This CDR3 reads CATSDFANYGYTF. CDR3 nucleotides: TGTGCCACCAGTGATTTCGCTAACTATGGCTACACCTTC.

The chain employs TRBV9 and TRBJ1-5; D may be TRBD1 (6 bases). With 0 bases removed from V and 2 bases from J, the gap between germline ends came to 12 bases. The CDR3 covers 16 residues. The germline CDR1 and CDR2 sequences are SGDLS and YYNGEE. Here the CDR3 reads CASSVGSGGGNQPQHF. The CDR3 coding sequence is TGTGCCAGCAGCGTAGGGTCTGGGGGCGGCAATCAGCCCCAGCATTTT.

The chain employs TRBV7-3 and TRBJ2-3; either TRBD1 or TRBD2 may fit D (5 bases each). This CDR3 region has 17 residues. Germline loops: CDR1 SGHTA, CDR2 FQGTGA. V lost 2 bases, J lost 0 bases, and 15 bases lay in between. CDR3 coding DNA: TGTGCCAGCAGCTTACCCCCGGGGACCACTAGCACAGATACGCAGTATTTT. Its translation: CASSLPPGTTSTDTQYF.

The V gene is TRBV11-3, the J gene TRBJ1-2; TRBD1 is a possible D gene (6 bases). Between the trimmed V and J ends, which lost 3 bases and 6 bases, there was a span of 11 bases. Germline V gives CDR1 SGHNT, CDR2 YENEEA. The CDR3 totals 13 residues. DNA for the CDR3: TGTGCCAGCAGCTTGGGGGCCAGAGATGGCTACACCTTC. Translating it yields CASSLGARDGYTF. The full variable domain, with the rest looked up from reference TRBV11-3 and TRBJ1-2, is EAGVVQSPRYKIIEKKQPVAFWCNPISGHNTLYWYLQNLGQGPELLIRYENEEAVDDSQLPKDRFSAERLKGVDSTLKIQPAELGDSAVYLCASSLGARDGYTFGSGTRLTVV.

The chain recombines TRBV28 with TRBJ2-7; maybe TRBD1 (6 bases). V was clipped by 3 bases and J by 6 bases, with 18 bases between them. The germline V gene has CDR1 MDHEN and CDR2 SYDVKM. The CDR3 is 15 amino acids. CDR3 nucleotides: TGTGCCAGCAGTTTTAACCCAGGGGAAGGTTCCGAGCAGTACTTC. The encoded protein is CASSFNPGEGSEQYF. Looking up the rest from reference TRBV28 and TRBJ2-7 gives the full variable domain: DVKVTQSSRYLVKRTGEKVFLECVQDMDHENMFWYRQDPGLGLRLIYFSYDVKMKEKGDIPEGYSVSREKKERFSLILESASTNQTSMYLCASSFNPGEGSEQYFGPGTRLTVT.

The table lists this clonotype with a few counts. CDR3 loop: CATSAMDRDGTDTQYF. Here the CDR3 DNA reads TGTGCCACCAGTGCCATGGACAGGGACGGCACAGATACGCAGTATTTT. The chain employs TRBV24-1 and TRBJ2-3, with 8 bases matching TRBD1. The V gene end was trimmed by 5 bases and the J gene end by 1 base; junction bases not matched to a gene: 7. Looked up from germline, CDR1 is KGHDR and CDR2 is SFDVKD. The CDR3 runs 16 residues.

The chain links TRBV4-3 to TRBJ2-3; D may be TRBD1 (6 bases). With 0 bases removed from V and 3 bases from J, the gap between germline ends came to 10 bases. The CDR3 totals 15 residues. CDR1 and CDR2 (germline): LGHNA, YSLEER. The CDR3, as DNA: TGCGCCAGCAGCCAAGAATGGACAGTTACAGATACGCAGTATTTT. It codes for CASSQEWTVTDTQYF.

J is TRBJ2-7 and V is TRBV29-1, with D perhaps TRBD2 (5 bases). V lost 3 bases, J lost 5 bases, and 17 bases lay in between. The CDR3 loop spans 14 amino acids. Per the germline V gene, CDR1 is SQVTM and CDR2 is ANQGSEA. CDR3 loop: CSVDASGDPNEQYF. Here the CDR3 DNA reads TGCAGCGTTGATGCGAGCGGAGATCCCAACGAGCAGTACTTC.

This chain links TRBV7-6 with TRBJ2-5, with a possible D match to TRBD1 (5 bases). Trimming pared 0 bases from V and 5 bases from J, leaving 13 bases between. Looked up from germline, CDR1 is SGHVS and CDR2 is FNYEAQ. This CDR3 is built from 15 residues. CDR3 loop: CASSLAAGRSETQYF. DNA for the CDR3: TGTGCCAGCAGCTTAGCGGCAGGGCGGTCGGAGACCCAGTACTTC.

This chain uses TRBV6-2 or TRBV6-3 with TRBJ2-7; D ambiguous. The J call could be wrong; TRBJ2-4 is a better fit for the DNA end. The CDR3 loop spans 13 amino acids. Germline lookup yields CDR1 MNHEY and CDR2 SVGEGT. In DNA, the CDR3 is TGTGCCAGCAAATCATCGGGTGGGAACATTCAGTACTTC. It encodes CASKSSGGNIQYF.

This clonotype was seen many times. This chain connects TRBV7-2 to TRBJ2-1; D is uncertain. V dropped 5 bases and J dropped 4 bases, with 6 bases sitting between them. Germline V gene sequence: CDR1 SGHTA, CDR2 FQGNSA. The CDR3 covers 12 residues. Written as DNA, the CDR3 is TGTGCCAGCAGCCCGGCTTACAATGAGCAGTTCTTC. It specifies CASSPAYNEQFF.

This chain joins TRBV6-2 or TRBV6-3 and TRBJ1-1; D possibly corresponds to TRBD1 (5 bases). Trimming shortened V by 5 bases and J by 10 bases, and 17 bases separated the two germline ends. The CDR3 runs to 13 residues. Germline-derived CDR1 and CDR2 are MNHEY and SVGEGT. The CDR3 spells CASSPSGWNPAFF. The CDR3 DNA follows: TGTGCCAGCAGTCCTTCAGGGTGGAATCCAGCTTTCTTT.

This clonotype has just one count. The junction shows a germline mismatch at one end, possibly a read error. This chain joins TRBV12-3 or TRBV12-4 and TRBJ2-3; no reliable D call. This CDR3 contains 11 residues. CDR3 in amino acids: CGSRRADTQYF. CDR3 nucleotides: TGTGGCAGCAGGCGCGCAGATACGCAGTATTTT.

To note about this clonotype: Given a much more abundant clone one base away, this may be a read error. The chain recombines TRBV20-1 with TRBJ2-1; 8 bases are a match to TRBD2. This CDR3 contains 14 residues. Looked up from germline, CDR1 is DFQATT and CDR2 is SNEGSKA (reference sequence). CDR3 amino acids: CSAQRGGPDNERFF. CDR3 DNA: TGCAGTGCACAACGGGGGGGCCCAGACAATGAGCGGTTCTTC.

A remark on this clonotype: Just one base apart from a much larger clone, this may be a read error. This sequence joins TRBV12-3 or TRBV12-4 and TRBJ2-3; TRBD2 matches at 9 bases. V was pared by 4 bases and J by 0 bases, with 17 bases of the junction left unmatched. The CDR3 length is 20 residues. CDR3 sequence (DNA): TGTGCCAGCAGTTCCGGTCCTGTGAGCGGGAGGCTTGCTAGCACAGATACGCAGTATTTT. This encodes CASSSGPVSGRLASTDTQYF.

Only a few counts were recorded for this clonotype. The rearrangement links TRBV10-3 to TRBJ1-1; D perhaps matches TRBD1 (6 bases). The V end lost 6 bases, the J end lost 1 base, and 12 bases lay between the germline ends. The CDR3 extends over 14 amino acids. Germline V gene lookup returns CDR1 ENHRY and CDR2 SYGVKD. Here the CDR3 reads CAISRTAQNTEAFF. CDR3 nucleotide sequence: TGTGCCATCAGCCGGACAGCCCAGAACACTGAAGCTTTCTTT.